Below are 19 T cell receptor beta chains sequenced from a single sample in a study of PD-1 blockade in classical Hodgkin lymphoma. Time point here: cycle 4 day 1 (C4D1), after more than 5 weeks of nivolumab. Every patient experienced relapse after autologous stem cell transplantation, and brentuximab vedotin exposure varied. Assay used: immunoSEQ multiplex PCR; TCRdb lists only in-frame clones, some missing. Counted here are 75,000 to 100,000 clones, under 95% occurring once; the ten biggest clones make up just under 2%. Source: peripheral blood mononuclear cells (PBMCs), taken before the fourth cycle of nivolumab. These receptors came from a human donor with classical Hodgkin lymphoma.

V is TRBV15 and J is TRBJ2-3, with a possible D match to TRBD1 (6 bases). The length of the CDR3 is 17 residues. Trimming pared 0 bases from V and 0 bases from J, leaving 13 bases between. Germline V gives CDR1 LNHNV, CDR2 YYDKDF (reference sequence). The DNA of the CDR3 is TGTGCCACCAGCAGAGATTGGGGGCTTCCTAGCACAGATACGCAGTATTTT. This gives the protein CATSRDWGLPSTDTQYF.

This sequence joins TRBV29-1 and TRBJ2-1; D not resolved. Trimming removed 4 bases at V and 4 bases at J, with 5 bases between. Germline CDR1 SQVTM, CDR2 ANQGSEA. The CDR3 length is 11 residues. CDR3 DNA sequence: TGCAGCGTTGTGGGGTACAATGAGCAGTTCTTC. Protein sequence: CSVVGYNEQFF.

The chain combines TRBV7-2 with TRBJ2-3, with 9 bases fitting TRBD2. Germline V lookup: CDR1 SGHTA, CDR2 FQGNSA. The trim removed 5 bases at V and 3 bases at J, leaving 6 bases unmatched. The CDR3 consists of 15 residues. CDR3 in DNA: TGTGCCAGCAGCGGTCGGCTAGCGGGGACAGATACGCAGTATTTT. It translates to CASSGRLAGTDTQYF.

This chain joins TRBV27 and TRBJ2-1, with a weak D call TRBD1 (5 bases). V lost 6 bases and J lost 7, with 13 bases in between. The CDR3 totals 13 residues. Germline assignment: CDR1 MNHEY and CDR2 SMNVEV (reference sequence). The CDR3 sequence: CASSPQGWNEQFF. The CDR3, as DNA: TGTGCCAGCAGCCCGCAGGGATGGAATGAGCAGTTCTTC.

As DNA, the CDR3 is TGCGCCAGCAGTGATTTCGGGCAGGGACCCTACGAGCAGTACTTC. Its protein product is CASSDFGQGPYEQYF. This chain uses TRBV10-2 with TRBJ2-7; either TRBD1 or TRBD2 may supply D (5 bases each). The germline CDR1 and CDR2 sequences are WSHSY and SAAADI. The CDR3 length is 15 residues. The V end lost 3 bases, the J end lost 2 bases, and 14 bases lay between the germline ends.

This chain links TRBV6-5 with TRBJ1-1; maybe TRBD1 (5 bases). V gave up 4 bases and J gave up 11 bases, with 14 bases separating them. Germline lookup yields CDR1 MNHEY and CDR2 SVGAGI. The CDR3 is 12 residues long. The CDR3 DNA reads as TGTGCCAGCAGTTTGACGGGGCTAGGCGCTTTCTTT. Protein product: CASSLTGLGAFF.

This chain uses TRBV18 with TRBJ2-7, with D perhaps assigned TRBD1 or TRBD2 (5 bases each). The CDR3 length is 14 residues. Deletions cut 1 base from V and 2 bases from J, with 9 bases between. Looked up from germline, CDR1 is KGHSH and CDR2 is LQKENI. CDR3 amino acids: CASSPRDATYEQYF. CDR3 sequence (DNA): TGTGCCAGCTCACCACGGGACGCGACCTACGAGCAGTACTTC. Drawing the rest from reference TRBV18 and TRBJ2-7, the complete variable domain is NAGVMQNPRHLVRRRGQEARLRCSPMKGHSHVYWYRQLPEEGLKFMVYLQKENIIDESGMPKERFSAEFPKEGPSILRIQQVVRGDSAAYFCASSPRDATYEQYFGPGTRLTVT.

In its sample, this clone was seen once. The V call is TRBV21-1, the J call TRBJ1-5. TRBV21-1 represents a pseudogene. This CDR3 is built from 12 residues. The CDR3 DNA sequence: TGTGCCAGCAGCCCCGAGGATCAGCCCCAGCATTTT. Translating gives CASSPEDQPQHF.

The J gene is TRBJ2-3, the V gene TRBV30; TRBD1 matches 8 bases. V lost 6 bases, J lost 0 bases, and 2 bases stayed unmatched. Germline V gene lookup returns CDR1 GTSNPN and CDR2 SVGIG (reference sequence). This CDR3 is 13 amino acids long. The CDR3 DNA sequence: TGTGCCTGCGACAGGGGAAGCACAGATACGCAGTATTTT. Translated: CACDRGSTDTQYF.

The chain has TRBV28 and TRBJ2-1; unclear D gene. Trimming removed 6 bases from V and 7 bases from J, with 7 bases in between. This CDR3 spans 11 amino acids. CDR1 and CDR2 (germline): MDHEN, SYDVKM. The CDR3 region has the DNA TGTGCCAGCAGCCCCCAGAATGAGCAGTTCTTC. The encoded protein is CASSPQNEQFF.

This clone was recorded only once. CDR3 amino acids: CATGQLNYEQYF. The CDR3 DNA follows: TGTGCCACGGGACAGCTAAATTACGAGCAGTACTTC. The chain recombines TRBV10-3 with TRBJ2-7, with TRBD1 matching 7 bases. Per the germline V gene, CDR1 is ENHRY and CDR2 is SYGVKD. After removal of 10 bases from V and 4 bases from J, the junction contained 7 bases not matched to a gene. This CDR3 is built from 12 residues.

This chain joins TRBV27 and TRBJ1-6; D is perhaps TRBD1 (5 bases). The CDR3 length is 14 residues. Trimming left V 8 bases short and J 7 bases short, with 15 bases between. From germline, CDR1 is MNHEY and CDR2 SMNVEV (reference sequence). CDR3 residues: CASAEARVNSPLHF. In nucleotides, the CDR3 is TGTGCCAGCGCGGAGGCCAGGGTAAATTCACCCCTCCACTTT.

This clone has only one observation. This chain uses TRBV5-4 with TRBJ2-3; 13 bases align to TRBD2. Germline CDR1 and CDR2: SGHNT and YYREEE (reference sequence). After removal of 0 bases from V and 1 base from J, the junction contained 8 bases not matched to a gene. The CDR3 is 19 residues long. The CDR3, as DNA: TGTGCCAGCAGCTTGGCGTTACTAGCGGGAGGGCCGGGCACAGATACGCAGTATTTT. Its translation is CASSLALLAGGPGTDTQYF.

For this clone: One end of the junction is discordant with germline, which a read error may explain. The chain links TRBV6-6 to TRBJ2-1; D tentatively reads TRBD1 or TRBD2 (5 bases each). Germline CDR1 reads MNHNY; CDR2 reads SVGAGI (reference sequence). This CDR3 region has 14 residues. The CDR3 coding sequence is TGTGCCATCAGTGGAGATAAGGGACACAATGAGCAGTTCTTC. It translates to CAISGDKGHNEQFF.

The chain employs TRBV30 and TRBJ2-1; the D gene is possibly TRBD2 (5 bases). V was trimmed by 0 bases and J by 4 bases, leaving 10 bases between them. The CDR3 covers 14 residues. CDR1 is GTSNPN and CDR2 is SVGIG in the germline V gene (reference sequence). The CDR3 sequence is CAWSVGMGYNEQFF. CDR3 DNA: TGTGCCTGGAGTGTCGGGATGGGGTACAATGAGCAGTTCTTC. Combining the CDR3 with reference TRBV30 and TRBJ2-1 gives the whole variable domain SQTIHQWPATLVQPVGSPLSLECTVEGTSNPNLYWYRQAAGRGLQLLFYSVGIGQISSEVPQNLSASRPQDRQFILSSKKLLLSDSGFYLCAWSVGMGYNEQFFGPGTRLTVL.

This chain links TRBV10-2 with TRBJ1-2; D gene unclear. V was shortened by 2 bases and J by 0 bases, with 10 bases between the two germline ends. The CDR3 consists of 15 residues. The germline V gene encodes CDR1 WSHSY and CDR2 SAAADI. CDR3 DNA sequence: TGCGCCAGCAGTGAGCAAGGTGCCGCTAACTATGGCTACACCTTC. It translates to CASSEQGAANYGYTF.

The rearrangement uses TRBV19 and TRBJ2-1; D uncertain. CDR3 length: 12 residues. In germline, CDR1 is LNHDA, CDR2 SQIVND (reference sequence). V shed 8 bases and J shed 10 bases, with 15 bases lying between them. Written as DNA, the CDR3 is TGTGCCAGTCCCAACCCCTGGGGAGAGCAGTTCTTC. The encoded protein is CASPNPWGEQFF. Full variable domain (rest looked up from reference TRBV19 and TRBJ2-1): DGGITQSPKYLFRKEGQNVTLSCEQNLNHDAMYWYRQDPGQGLRLIYYSQIVNDFQKGDIAEGYSVSREKKESFPLTVTSAQKNPTAFYLCASPNPWGEQFFGPGTRLTVL.

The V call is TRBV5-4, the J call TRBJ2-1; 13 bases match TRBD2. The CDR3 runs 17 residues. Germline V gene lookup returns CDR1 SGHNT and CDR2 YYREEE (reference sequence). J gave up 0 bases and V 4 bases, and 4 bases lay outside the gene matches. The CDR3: CASSPGLAGSSYNEQFF. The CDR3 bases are TGTGCCAGCAGCCCGGGACTAGCGGGAAGCTCCTACAATGAGCAGTTCTTC.

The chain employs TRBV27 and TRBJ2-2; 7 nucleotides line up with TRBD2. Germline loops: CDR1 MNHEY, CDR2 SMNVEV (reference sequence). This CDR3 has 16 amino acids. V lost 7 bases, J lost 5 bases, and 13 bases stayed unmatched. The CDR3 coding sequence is TGTGCCAGCACGTTTTCAGCGGGGATCTGGACCGGGGAGCTGTTTTTT. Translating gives CASTFSAGIWTGELFF.